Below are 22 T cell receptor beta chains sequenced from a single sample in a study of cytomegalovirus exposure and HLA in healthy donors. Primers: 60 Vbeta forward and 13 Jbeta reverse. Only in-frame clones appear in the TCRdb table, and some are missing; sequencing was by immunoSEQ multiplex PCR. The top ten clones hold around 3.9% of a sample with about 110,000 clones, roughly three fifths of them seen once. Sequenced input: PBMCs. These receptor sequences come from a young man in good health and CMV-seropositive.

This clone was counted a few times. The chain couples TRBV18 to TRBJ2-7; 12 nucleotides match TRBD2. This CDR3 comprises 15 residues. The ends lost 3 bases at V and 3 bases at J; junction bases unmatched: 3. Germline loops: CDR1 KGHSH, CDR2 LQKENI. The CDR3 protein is CASSPRTSGNYEQYF. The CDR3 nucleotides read TGTGCCAGCTCACCTCGGACTAGCGGGAACTACGAGCAGTACTTC.

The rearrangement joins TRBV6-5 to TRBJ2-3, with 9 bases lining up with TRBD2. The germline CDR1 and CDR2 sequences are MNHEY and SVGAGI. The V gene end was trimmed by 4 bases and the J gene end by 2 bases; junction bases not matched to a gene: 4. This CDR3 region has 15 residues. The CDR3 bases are TGTGCCAGCAGTTCGCCTAGCGGGGTCACAGATACGCAGTATTTT. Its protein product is CASSSPSGVTDTQYF.

The CDR3 protein is CASRGTGGGEQYF. CDR3 bases: TGTGCCAGCAGAGGGACAGGGGGCGGCGAGCAGTACTTC. The chain recombines TRBV2 with TRBJ2-7; 12 bases match TRBD1. The V segment lost 6 bases and the J segment 6 bases; nucleotides outside the gene matches: 3. The CDR3 runs to 13 residues. Germline V gives CDR1 SNHLY, CDR2 FYNNEI.

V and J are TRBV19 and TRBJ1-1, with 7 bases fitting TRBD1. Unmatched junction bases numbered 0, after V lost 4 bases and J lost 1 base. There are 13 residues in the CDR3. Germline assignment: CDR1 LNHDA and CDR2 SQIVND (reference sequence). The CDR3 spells CASSRDRNTEAFF. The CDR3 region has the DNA TGTGCCAGTAGTAGGGACAGGAACACTGAAGCTTTCTTT.

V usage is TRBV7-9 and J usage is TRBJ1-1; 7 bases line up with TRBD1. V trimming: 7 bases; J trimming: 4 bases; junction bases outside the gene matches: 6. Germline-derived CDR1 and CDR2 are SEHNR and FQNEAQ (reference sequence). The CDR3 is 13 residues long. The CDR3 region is CASTGGLGTEAFF. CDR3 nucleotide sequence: TGTGCCAGCACAGGGGGGTTGGGCACTGAAGCTTTCTTT. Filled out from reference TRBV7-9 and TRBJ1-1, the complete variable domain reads DTGVSQNPRHKITKRGQNVTFRCDPISEHNRLYWYRQTLGQGPEFLTYFQNEAQLEKSRLLSDRFSAERPKGSFSTLEIQRTEQGDSAMYLCASTGGLGTEAFFGQGTRLTVV.

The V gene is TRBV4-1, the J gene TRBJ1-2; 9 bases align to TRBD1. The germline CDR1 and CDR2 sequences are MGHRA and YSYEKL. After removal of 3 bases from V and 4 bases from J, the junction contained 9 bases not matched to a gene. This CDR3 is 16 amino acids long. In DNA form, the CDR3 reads TGCGCCAGCAGCCAGATTATCGGACAGGGGATCTATGGCTACACCTTC. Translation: CASSQIIGQGIYGYTF.

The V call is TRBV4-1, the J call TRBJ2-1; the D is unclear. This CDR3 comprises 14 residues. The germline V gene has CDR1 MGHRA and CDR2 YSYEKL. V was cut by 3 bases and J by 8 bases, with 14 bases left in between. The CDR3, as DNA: TGCGCCAGCAGCCAGGCTCATTTCGGAGATGAGCAGTTCTTC. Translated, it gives CASSQAHFGDEQFF.

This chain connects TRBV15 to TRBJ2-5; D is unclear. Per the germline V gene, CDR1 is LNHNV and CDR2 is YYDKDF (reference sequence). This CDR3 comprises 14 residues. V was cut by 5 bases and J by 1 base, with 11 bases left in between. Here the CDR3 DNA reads TGTGCCACCAGCCTCGACCGACTCCAAGAGACCCAGTACTTC. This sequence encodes CATSLDRLQETQYF.

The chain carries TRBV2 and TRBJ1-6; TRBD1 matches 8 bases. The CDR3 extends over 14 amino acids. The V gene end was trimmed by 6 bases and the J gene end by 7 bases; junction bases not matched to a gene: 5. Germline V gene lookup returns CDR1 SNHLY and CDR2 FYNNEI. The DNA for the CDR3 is TGTGCCAGCAGCCCAGACAGGGGCAATTCACCCCTCCACTTT. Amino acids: CASSPDRGNSPLHF.

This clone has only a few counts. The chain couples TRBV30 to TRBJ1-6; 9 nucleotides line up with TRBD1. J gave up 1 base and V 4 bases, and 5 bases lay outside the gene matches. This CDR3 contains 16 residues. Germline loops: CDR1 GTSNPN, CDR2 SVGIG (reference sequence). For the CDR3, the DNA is TGTGCCTGGACCGGGACAGGGTGGTCCTATAATTCACCCCTCCACTTT. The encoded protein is CAWTGTGWSYNSPLHF.

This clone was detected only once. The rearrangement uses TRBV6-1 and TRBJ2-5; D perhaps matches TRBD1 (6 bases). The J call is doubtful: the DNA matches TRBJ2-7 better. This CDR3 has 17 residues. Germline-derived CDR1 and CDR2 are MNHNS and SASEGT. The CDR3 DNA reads TGTGCCAGCAGTGAATTCGGGACACTGAATCTCCGCTACGAGCAGTACTTC. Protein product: CASSEFGTLNLRYEQYF.

CDR3 region: CASSERQVNYGYTF. The CDR3 nucleotides read TGTGCCAGCAGTGAACGACAGGTGAACTATGGCTACACCTTC. The chain uses TRBV2 and TRBJ1-2, with a weak D call TRBD1 (6 bases). Germline V lookup: CDR1 SNHLY, CDR2 FYNNEI. Between the trimmed V and J ends, which lost 2 bases and 2 bases, there was a span of 9 bases. The CDR3 loop spans 14 amino acids.

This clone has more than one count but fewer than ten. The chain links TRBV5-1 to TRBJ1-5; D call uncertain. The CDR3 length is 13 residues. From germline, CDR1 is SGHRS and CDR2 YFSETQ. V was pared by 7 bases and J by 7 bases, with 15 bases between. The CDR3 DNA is TGCGCCAGCTCTGTGGGAGAAGGGCAGCCCCAGCATTTT. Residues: CASSVGEGQPQHF.

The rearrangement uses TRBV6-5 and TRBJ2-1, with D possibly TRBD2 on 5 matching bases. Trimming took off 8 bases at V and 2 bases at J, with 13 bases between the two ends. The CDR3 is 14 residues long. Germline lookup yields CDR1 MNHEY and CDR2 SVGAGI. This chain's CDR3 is CASGSRRTYNEQFF. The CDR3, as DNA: TGTGCCAGCGGGAGCAGGAGGACCTACAATGAGCAGTTCTTC.

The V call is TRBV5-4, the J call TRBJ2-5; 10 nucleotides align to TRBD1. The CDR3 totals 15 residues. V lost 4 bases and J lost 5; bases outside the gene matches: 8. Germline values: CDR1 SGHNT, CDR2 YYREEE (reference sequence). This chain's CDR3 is CASSRDRGREETQYF. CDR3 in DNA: TGTGCCAGCAGCCGCGACAGGGGGCGGGAGGAGACCCAGTACTTC.

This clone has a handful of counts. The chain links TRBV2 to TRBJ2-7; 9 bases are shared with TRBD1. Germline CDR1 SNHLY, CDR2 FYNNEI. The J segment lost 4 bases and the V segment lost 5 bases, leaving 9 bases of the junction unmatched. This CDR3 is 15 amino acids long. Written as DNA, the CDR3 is TGTGCCAGCAGTCGGGGGGACAGGGCAACTTACGAGCAGTACTTC. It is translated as CASSRGDRATYEQYF.

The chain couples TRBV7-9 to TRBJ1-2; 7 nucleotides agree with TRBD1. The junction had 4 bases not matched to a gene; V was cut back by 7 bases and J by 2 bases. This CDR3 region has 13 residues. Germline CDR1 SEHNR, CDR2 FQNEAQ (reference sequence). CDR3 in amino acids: CASTKGQNYGYTF. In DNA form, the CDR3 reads TGTGCCAGCACCAAGGGACAGAACTATGGCTACACCTTC.

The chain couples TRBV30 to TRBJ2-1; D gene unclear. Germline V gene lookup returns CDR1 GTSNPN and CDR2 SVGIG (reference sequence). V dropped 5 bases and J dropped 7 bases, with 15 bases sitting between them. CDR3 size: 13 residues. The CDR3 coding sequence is TGTGCCTGGGGAAGAAAGCGTGGGAATGAGCAGTTCTTC. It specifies CAWGRKRGNEQFF.

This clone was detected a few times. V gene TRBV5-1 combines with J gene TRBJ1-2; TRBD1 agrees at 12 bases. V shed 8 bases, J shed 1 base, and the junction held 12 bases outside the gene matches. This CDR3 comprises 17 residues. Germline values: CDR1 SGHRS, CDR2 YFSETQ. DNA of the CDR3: TGCGCCAGTAGTCCGGGACAGGGGGCAAACCTTAACTATGGCTACACCTTC. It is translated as CASSPGQGANLNYGYTF.

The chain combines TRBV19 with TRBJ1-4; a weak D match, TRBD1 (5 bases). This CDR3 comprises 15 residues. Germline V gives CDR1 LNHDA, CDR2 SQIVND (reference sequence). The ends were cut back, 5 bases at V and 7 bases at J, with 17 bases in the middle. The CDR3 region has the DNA TGTGCCAGTAGTCCCTTAAGGGGCGGCGCTGAAAAACTGTTTTTT. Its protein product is CASSPLRGGAEKLFF. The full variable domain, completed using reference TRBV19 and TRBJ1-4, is DGGITQSPKYLFRKEGQNVTLSCEQNLNHDAMYWYRQDPGQGLRLIYYSQIVNDFQKGDIAEGYSVSREKKESFPLTVTSAQKNPTAFYLCASSPLRGGAEKLFFGSGTQLSVL.

The CDR3 loop is CASSLNSGTQYF. The CDR3 DNA reads as TGTGCCAGCAGCCTCAATTCGGGTACGCAGTATTTT. The chain is built from TRBV11-3 and TRBJ2-3; D is unclear. V gave up 5 bases and J gave up 8 bases, with 11 bases separating them. This CDR3 region has 12 residues. Germline V CDR1 and CDR2: SGHNT, YENEEA.

The DNA for the CDR3 is TGTGCCAGCCGTCGAGAGGCTGAAGCTTTCTTT. Protein product: CASRREAEAFF. The chain couples TRBV27 to TRBJ1-1, with D hard to call. Germline V gene lookup returns CDR1 MNHEY and CDR2 SMNVEV (reference sequence). Trimming stripped 8 bases from V and 6 bases from J, with 10 bases between. This CDR3 is 11 amino acids long.